These 32 T cell receptor beta chains were sequenced from one sample in a study of regulatory T cells in long-lasting Graves disease. The time point: newly diagnosed GD, antithyroid drugs for less than 3 months. With RNA extracted from PBMCs as input, the TCR library was made. With iRepertoire HTBI primers and Arm-PCR of CDR3 regions, TCR beta libraries were built. In TCRdb, the multiplex PCR reads were re-called with MiXCR into one record per CDR3 protein. Among about 500,000 distinct CDR3 sequences listed, approximately 12% were seen once. This sample was also put to use in a study of T cells in Graves' hyperthyroidism and ophthalmopathy.

Sequencing was performed on peripheral blood mononuclear cells (PBMCs), taken at new diagnosis, from a patient treated with antithyroid drugs. These receptors were obtained from a woman between 25 and 40 years old with Graves disease.

This clonotype was counted ten times or more. The chain links TRBV28 to TRBJ2-1, with D unclear. V dropped 5 bases and J dropped 9 bases, with 17 bases sitting between them. The CDR3 runs 14 residues. Germline lookup yields CDR1 MDHEN and CDR2 SYDVKM. CDR3 loop: CASSTLIQRFEQFF. The DNA of the CDR3 is TGTGCCAGCAGTACTTTAATACAGCGCTTTGAGCAGTTCTTC.

This clonotype was counted a few times. This chain uses TRBV9 with TRBJ2-1; a possible D gene is TRBD2 (6 bases). The V gene lost 0 bases and the J gene lost 5 bases, with 12 bases spanning the gap. CDR1 is SGDLS and CDR2 is YYNGEE in the germline V gene. The CDR3 spans 15 residues. CDR3 loop: CASSVVGGLHNEQFF. The DNA for the CDR3 is TGTGCCAGCAGCGTAGTCGGGGGACTGCACAATGAGCAGTTCTTC.

This clonotype was found many times. The chain recombines TRBV7-9 with TRBJ1-6, with D possibly TRBD1 on 5 matching bases. This CDR3 comprises 15 residues. V lost 1 base and J 10 bases, leaving 14 bases between the germline ends. The germline V gene has CDR1 SEHNR and CDR2 FQNEAQ (reference sequence). The CDR3 here is CASSLVGGGWSPLHF. The DNA for the CDR3 is TGTGCCAGCAGCTTAGTGGGCGGGGGATGGTCACCCCTCCACTTT.

This clonotype was observed a handful of times. The chain has TRBV20-1 and TRBJ2-1; a possible D gene is TRBD1 (5 bases). The CDR3 extends over 15 amino acids. Trimming removed 1 base at V and 11 bases at J, with 21 bases between. Germline V gene sequence: CDR1 DFQATT, CDR2 SNEGSKA (reference sequence). The CDR3, as DNA: TGCAGTGCTAGAGGGCGGACATTGGGGTTTTTTAAGCAGTTCTTC. The encoded protein is CSARGRTLGFFKQFF.

The table lists this clonotype with many counts. The chain couples TRBV5-1 to TRBJ2-1; 8 nucleotides line up with TRBD2. The CDR3 spans 15 residues. The J segment lost 2 bases and the V segment lost 3 bases, leaving 4 bases of the junction unmatched. CDR1 is SGHRS, CDR2 YFSETQ, per germline. The CDR3 loop is CASSWGLGAYNEQFF. The CDR3 coding sequence is TGCGCCAGCAGCTGGGGACTAGGGGCCTACAATGAGCAGTTCTTC.

This clonotype was recorded at least ten times. This sequence joins TRBV7-2 and TRBJ1-4, with unresolved D. Germline V gene data show CDR1 as SGHTA and CDR2 as FQGNSA. The CDR3 contains 14 residues. V lost 1 base, J lost 8 bases, and 11 bases lay in between. The CDR3 loop is CASSLGGIGEKLFF. As DNA, the CDR3 is TGTGCCAGCAGCTTAGGAGGGATTGGGGAAAAACTGTTTTTT. Based on the CDR3 plus reference TRBV7-2 and TRBJ1-4, the full variable domain is GAGVSQSPSNKVTEKGKDVELRCDPISGHTALYWYRQSLGQGLEFLIYFQGNSAPDKSGLPSDRFSAERTGGSVSTLTIQRTQQEDSAVYLCASSLGGIGEKLFFGSGTQLSVL.

The V and J genes are TRBV2 and TRBJ1-1; TRBD1 matches 10 bases. Germline V gene data show CDR1 as SNHLY and CDR2 as FYNNEI. With V trimmed by 7 bases and J by 4 bases, 6 bases remained unmatched. This CDR3 has 14 residues. The CDR3 is CASIMDRGFTEAFF. For the CDR3, the DNA is TGTGCCAGCATAATGGACAGGGGGTTCACTGAAGCTTTCTTT.

This CDR3 is CASIMRREKRNEQFF. The CDR3 nucleotides read TGTGCCAGCATCATGCGGCGGGAGAAGAGGAATGAGCAGTTCTTC. The chain combines TRBV2 with TRBJ2-1, with TRBD2 matching over 7 bases. J was trimmed by 7 bases and V by 7 bases; bases with no gene match: 13. The CDR3 is 15 residues long. Per germline, CDR1 SNHLY and CDR2 FYNNEI.

This clonotype was recorded many times. The chain combines TRBV19 with TRBJ2-5; D is possibly TRBD2 (6 bases). V lost 5 bases and J 4 bases, leaving 20 bases between the germline ends. This CDR3 spans 16 amino acids. CDR1 is LNHDA, CDR2 SQIVND, per germline (reference sequence). The CDR3 DNA reads TGTGCCAGTAGTGCCGCCAGCGGAGGGAGGCGAGAGACCCAGTACTTC. This sequence encodes CASSAASGGRRETQYF.

Many counts were recorded for this clonotype. The gene calls are TRBV19 and TRBJ1-4; D is perhaps TRBD1 (6 bases). V was clipped by 7 bases and J by 8 bases, with 14 bases between them. The CDR3 is 13 residues long. Germline CDR1 LNHDA, CDR2 SQIVND (reference sequence). CDR3 nucleotides: TGTGCCAGTAACGGGGGCGCGTGGGAAAAACTGTTTTTT. Amino acid sequence: CASNGGAWEKLFF.

The V call is TRBV15, the J call TRBJ2-3, with a weak D call TRBD2 (5 bases). Germline lookup yields CDR1 LNHNV and CDR2 YYDKDF (reference sequence). This CDR3 region has 13 residues. The CDR3 DNA is TGTGCAGGAGCCGAGGGCTACACAGATACGCAGTATTTT. Protein sequence: CAGAEGYTDTQYF.

This clonotype showed up many times. The genes are TRBV19 and TRBJ1-1, with TRBD1 as a possible D gene (5 bases). Trimming removed 4 bases at V and 1 base at J, with 16 bases between. The germline CDR1 and CDR2 sequences are LNHDA and SQIVND (reference sequence). The CDR3 covers 16 residues. This CDR3 is CASSTSRGSRNTEAFF. The DNA of the CDR3 is TGTGCCAGTAGTACCTCCCGGGGCAGTAGGAACACTGAAGCTTTCTTT.

In its sample, this clonotype was seen a few times. The V and J genes are TRBV5-1 and TRBJ2-7, with 9 bases matching TRBD1. V gave up 4 bases and J gave up 3 bases; unmatched junction bases: 2. The CDR3 is made up of 13 amino acids. Germline CDR1 is SGHRS and CDR2 is YFSETQ. The CDR3 bases are TGCGCCAGCAGCGGGACAGGGTTCTACGAGCAGTACTTC. Protein product: CASSGTGFYEQYF.

This clonotype came up once. Since a much larger clone is just one base distant, this may be a read error. The chain has TRBV6-5 and TRBJ1-1; D unclear. V gave up 2 bases and J gave up 8 bases, with 18 bases separating them. CDR3 length: 15 residues. CDR1 is MNHEY and CDR2 is SVGAGI in the germline V gene. CDR3 region: CASSYTTFRDQEAFF. As DNA, the CDR3 is TGTGCCAGCAGTTACACGACTTTCCGGGATCAAGAAGCTTTCTTT.

In this sample, this clonotype turned up many times. The genes are TRBV28 and TRBJ2-7; TRBD2 agrees at 11 bases. This CDR3 is built from 16 residues. Germline CDR1 is MDHEN and CDR2 is SYDVKM. With V trimmed by 7 bases and J by 5 bases, 13 bases remained unmatched. The CDR3 DNA sequence: TGTGCCAGCACCCCCCTGACTAGCGGGACTTATAACGAGCAGTACTTC. This gives the protein CASTPLTSGTYNEQYF.

The chain joins TRBV7-2 to TRBJ2-5; D remains unclear. Germline values: CDR1 SGHTA, CDR2 FQGNSA. The CDR3 sequence is 14 residues long. The V end was cut by 2 bases, the J end by 1 base, with 8 bases between. The CDR3 coding sequence is TGTGCCAGCAGCTTATGGGGTTTCCAAGAGACCCAGTACTTC. Its translation: CASSLWGFQETQYF.

At least ten counts were recorded for this clonotype. DNA of the CDR3: TGCGCCAGCAGCGCTGGTTACCCAGGGTTTTCACCCCTCCACTTT. This encodes CASSAGYPGFSPLHF. The chain has TRBV5-1 and TRBJ1-6; D might be TRBD1 (5 bases). V lost 4 bases and J 9 bases, leaving 17 bases between the germline ends. The V gene's germline CDR1 is SGHRS and CDR2 YFSETQ. This CDR3 comprises 15 residues.

J is TRBJ1-4 and V is TRBV6-1; D is possibly TRBD1 (6 bases). CDR3 size: 12 residues. Germline CDR1 is MNHNS and CDR2 is SASEGT. Trimming cost V 6 bases and J 8 bases, with 10 bases left between them. In DNA form, the CDR3 reads TGTGCCAGCAGCCACAGGGCAGAAAAACTGTTTTTT. The encoded protein is CASSHRAEKLFF.

This clonotype was counted ten times or more. V usage is TRBV20-1 and J usage is TRBJ2-7, with a possible D match to TRBD2 (6 bases). Between the trimmed V and J ends, which lost 0 bases and 2 bases, there was a span of 20 bases. From germline, CDR1 is DFQATT and CDR2 SNEGSKA (reference sequence). The CDR3 has 17 residues. In nucleotides, the CDR3 is TGCAGTGCTAGAGAAGCGGTCCGGCGGGACCCAGCCTACGAGCAGTACTTC. As protein: CSAREAVRRDPAYEQYF.

In this sample, this clonotype turned up a few times. The genes are TRBV19 and TRBJ2-2, with D possibly matching TRBD1 (6 bases). CDR3 length equals 14 residues. From germline, CDR1 is LNHDA and CDR2 SQIVND (reference sequence). With 8 bases removed from V and 4 bases from J, the gap between germline ends came to 14 bases. CDR3 bases: TGTGCCAGTTCCCAGGGGCGGGCCACCGGGGAGCTGTTTTTT. Its protein is CASSQGRATGELFF.

This clonotype has ten or more counts. The rearrangement links TRBV9 to TRBJ2-5, with D possibly being TRBD2 (6 bases). CDR3 length: 14 amino acids. V was cut by 3 bases and J by 7 bases, with 16 bases left in between. From germline, CDR1 is SGDLS and CDR2 YYNGEE. This CDR3 reads CASSEVGSSPTQYF. The CDR3 nucleotides are TGTGCCAGCAGCGAGGTCGGGAGTTCTCCGACCCAGTACTTC.

This clonotype came up many times. The genes are TRBV12-5 and TRBJ2-5; D is perhaps TRBD2 (6 bases). Trimming took off 5 bases at V and 3 bases at J, with 10 bases between the two ends. From germline, CDR1 is LGHNT and CDR2 FRNRAP. CDR3 size: 13 residues. The CDR3 here is CASGLSGEETQYF. The CDR3 DNA is TGTGCTAGTGGTCTGTCGGGGGAAGAGACCCAGTACTTC. Together with reference TRBV12-5 and TRBJ2-5, the CDR3 gives the full variable domain: DARVTQTPRHKVTEMGQEVTMRCQPILGHNTVFWYRQTMMQGLELLAYFRNRAPLDDSGMPKDRFSAEMPDATLATLKIQPSEPRDSAVYFCASGLSGEETQYFGPGTRLLVL.

At least ten counts were recorded for this clonotype. One end of the junction varies from germline; a read error may be responsible. The V and J genes are TRBV20-1 and TRBJ1-2; 7 nucleotides align to TRBD1. This CDR3 has 13 residues. Germline V CDR1 and CDR2: DFQATT, SNEGSKA (reference sequence). CDR3 sequence (DNA): TGCAGTGCTAGCGTCCCGACAGGGTATGCCTACACCTTC. Residues: CSASVPTGYAYTF.

This clonotype was detected a few times. The chain carries TRBV4-3 and TRBJ2-2; tentatively, D is TRBD2 (5 bases). The CDR3 contains 11 residues. Germline V CDR1 and CDR2: LGHNA, YSLEER. The V end lost 8 bases, the J end lost 7 bases, and 8 bases lay between the germline ends. The CDR3 region is CASAAGGELFF. Written as DNA, the CDR3 is TGCGCCAGCGCGGCGGGCGGGGAGCTGTTTTTT.

As regards this clonotype: One end of the junction varies from germline; a read error may be responsible. The chain employs TRBV19 and TRBJ2-1; 10 nucleotides agree with TRBD2. The CDR3 runs to 18 residues. Germline values: CDR1 LNHDA, CDR2 SQIVND (reference sequence). CDR3 sequence reads: CASSIVGLAVSSYNDQFF. The CDR3 coding sequence is TGTGCCAGTAGTATAGTAGGACTAGCGGTTAGCTCCTACAATGATCAGTTCTTC.

CDR3 amino acids: CASSRGRSLFGEQFF. For the CDR3, the DNA is TGCGCCAGCAGCCGTGGCAGATCGTTGTTTGGTGAGCAGTTCTTC. The chain carries TRBV4-1 and TRBJ2-1, with D uncertain. CDR1 and CDR2 from the germline V gene are MGHRA and YSYEKL. CDR3 length: 15 amino acids. The V gene lost 4 bases and the J gene lost 9 bases, with 19 bases spanning the gap.

The rearrangement joins TRBV4-1 to TRBJ2-1; D is possibly TRBD1 or TRBD2 (5 bases each). Germline-derived CDR1 and CDR2 are MGHRA and YSYEKL. CDR3 length: 19 residues. Trimming shortened V by 0 bases and J by 3 bases, and 21 bases separated the two germline ends. The CDR3 DNA is TGCGCCAGCAGCCAAGATAATTCGTTTTGGGGGACCTACTACAATGAGCAGTTCTTC. It yields the protein CASSQDNSFWGTYYNEQFF.

On this clonotype: One end of the junction is discordant with germline, which a read error may explain. The CDR3 protein is CASSSDRSSCEQYF. The CDR3 DNA follows: TGTGCCAGTAGTTCGGACAGGAGCTCCTGCGAGCAGTACTTC. The genes are TRBV19 and TRBJ2-7, with 7 bases fitting TRBD1. The CDR3 loop spans 14 amino acids. Germline CDR1 and CDR2: LNHDA and SQIVND (reference sequence).

At least ten counts were recorded for this clonotype. The chain joins TRBV24-1 to TRBJ2-2, with 7 bases lining up with TRBD2. In germline, CDR1 is KGHDR, CDR2 SFDVKD. The CDR3 consists of 14 residues. With V trimmed by 3 bases and J by 3 bases, 0 bases remained unmatched. CDR3 region: CATSDAGDTGELFF. In DNA form, the CDR3 reads TGTGCCACCAGTGATGCGGGGGACACCGGGGAGCTGTTTTTT.

This clonotype has only a few counts. The rearrangement links TRBV20-1 to TRBJ2-2; 11 bases map to TRBD1. The CDR3 runs to 17 residues. Germline values: CDR1 DFQATT, CDR2 SNEGSKA (reference sequence). V gave up 6 bases and J gave up 6 bases; unmatched junction bases: 15. The CDR3 reads CSAQLGGDRGVSGELFF. The CDR3 nucleotides are TGCAGTGCCCAACTTGGGGGGGACAGGGGGGTGTCCGGGGAGCTGTTTTTT.

This clonotype was counted ten times or more. The chain recombines TRBV30 with TRBJ2-7; D is perhaps TRBD1 (6 bases). Looked up from germline, CDR1 is GTSNPN and CDR2 is SVGIG (reference sequence). V lost 0 bases and J lost 2, with 14 bases in between. The CDR3 loop spans 15 amino acids. CDR3 protein: CAWSVRRDIAYEQYF. CDR3 DNA: TGTGCCTGGAGTGTACGAAGGGACATCGCCTACGAGCAGTACTTC. The variable domain in full, completed from reference TRBV30 and TRBJ2-7, reads SQTIHQWPATLVQPVGSPLSLECTVEGTSNPNLYWYRQAAGRGLQLLFYSVGIGQISSEVPQNLSASRPQDRQFILSSKKLLLSDSGFYLCAWSVRRDIAYEQYFGPGTRLTVT.

This clonotype was picked up a small number of times. The chain is built from TRBV6-5 and TRBJ2-1, with 9 bases fitting TRBD2. CDR3 length: 17 amino acids. V trimming: 4 bases; J trimming: 3 bases; junction bases outside the gene matches: 10. Germline CDR1 MNHEY, CDR2 SVGAGI. The CDR3 here is CASSWRTSATDYNEQFF. DNA for the CDR3: TGTGCCAGCAGTTGGAGGACTAGCGCGACTGACTACAATGAGCAGTTCTTC.